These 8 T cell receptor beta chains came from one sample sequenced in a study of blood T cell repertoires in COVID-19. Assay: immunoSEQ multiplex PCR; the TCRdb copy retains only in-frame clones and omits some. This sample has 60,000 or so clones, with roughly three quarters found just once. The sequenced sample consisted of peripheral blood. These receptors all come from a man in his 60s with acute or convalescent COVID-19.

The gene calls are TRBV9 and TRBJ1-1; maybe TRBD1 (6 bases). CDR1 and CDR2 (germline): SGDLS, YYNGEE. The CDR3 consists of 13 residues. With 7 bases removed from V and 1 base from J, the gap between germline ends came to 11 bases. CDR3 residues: CASGQPSNTEAFF. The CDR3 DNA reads TGTGCCAGCGGACAGCCGTCGAACACTGAAGCTTTCTTT.

The DNA for the CDR3 is TGTGCCACCAGTGGTAAAACGGGGGGGCTCTCTGAGCAGTTCTTC. It codes for CATSGKTGGLSEQFF. V is TRBV24-1 and J is TRBJ2-1, with TRBD2 matching 8 bases. The CDR3 extends over 15 amino acids. Trimming at V came to 5 bases and at J to 9 bases, leaving 11 bases not matched to a gene. Germline CDR1 reads KGHDR; CDR2 reads SFDVKD.

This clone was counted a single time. This CDR3 reads CASSFTGQGGSNYGYTF. The CDR3 bases are TGTGCCAGCAGTTTCACGGGACAGGGGGGTTCTAACTATGGCTACACCTTC. This chain joins TRBV27 and TRBJ1-2; TRBD1 aligns across 11 bases. The CDR3 has 17 amino acids. Germline values: CDR1 MNHEY, CDR2 SMNVEV (reference sequence). The junction had 6 bases not matched to a gene; V was cut back by 3 bases and J by 0 bases.

The CDR3 region is CASSRDTGTRTSNQPQHF. DNA for the CDR3: TGTGCCAGTAGCCGGGACACCGGGACCAGGACTAGCAATCAGCCCCAGCATTTT. The V and J genes are TRBV19 and TRBJ1-5, with D possibly TRBD1 on 6 matching bases. There are 18 residues in the CDR3. Germline V gene sequence: CDR1 LNHDA, CDR2 SQIVND (reference sequence). V was clipped by 6 bases and J by 0 bases, with 21 bases between them.

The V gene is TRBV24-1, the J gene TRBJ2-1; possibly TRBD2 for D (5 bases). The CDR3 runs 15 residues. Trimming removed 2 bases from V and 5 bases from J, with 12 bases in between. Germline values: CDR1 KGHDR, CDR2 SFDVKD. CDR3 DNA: TGTGCCACCAGTGATTCGGGGAGATCACACAATGAGCAGTTCTTC. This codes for CATSDSGRSHNEQFF.

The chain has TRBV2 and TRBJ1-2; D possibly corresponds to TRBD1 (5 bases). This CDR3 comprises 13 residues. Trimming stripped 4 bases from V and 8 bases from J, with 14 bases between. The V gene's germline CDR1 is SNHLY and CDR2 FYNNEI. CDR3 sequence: CASSASAGLGYTF. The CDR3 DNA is TGTGCCAGCAGTGCATCGGCAGGGCTCGGCTACACCTTC.

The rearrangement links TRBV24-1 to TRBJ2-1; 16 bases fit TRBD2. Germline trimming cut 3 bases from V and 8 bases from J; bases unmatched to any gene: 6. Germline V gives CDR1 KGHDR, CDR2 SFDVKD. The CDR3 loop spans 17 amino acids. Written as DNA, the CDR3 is TGTGCCACCAGTGATACGATGGGACTAGCGGGGGGGCATGAGCAGTTCTTC. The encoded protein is CATSDTMGLAGGHEQFF.

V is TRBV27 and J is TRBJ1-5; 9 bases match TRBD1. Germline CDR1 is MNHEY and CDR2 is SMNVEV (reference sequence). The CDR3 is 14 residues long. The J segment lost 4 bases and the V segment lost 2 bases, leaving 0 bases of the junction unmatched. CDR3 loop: CASSLGTGNQPQHF. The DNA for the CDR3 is TGTGCCAGCAGTTTAGGGACAGGGAATCAGCCCCAGCATTTT.